Given below is one T cell receptor (beta chain) in context. The germline CDR1 and CDR2 sequences are LNHDA and SQIVND (reference sequence). The CDR3 consists of 14 residues. Trimming stripped 5 bases from V and 2 bases from J, with 9 bases between. Clones were sequenced by immunoSEQ multiplex PCR, and TCRdb holds only the in-frame ones, with some missing. The data contain about 120,000 clones, about 85% of them seen just once; the ten biggest clones take up about 3.9%. This sample was included in a study of blood T cell repertoires in COVID-19. Looking at the study overall: The analysed material was cDNA or gDNA that came from T cells, B-cell-depleted T cells, or PBMCs.

The chain links TRBV19 to TRBJ1-4; maybe TRBD1 (6 bases). This sequence was found in a man aged 55 to 70 with acute or convalescent COVID-19. The sample consisted of peripheral blood. CDR3: CASSPDSTNEKLFF. CDR3 nucleotide sequence: TGTGCCAGTAGTCCGGACAGTACTAATGAAAAACTGTTTTTT. The full variable domain, in which reference TRBV19 and TRBJ1-4 provide the parts outside the CDR3, is DGGITQSPKYLFRKEGQNVTLSCEQNLNHDAMYWYRQDPGQGLRLIYYSQIVNDFQKGDIAEGYSVSREKKESFPLTVTSAQKNPTAFYLCASSPDSTNEKLFFGSGTQLSVL.